This T cell receptor (beta chain) is drawn from a study of shared clonotypes between healthy human individuals. V gave up 2 bases and J gave up 1 base, with 12 bases separating them. Germline-derived CDR1 and CDR2 are SGHTA and FQGNSA. The CDR3 consists of 15 residues. TCRdb's copy holds only in-frame clones and misses some; the assay was immunoSEQ multiplex PCR. The repertoire holds approximately 2.3 million clones, with over 90% as singletons. Sequences were obtained from naive CD4+ T cells from PBMCs. Sample subset: CD45RA+ positively selected. This TCR came from a man younger than 30 in good health. Some clones in this sample may be carry-over from other donors' samples. V and J are TRBV7-2 and TRBJ2-7; TRBD2 is a possible D gene (6 bases). CDR3 loop: CASSLLGRGSYEQYF. The CDR3 DNA sequence: TGTGCCAGCAGCTTACTAGGTCGGGGGTCCTACGAGCAGTACTTC. Looking up the rest from reference TRBV7-2 and TRBJ2-7 gives the full variable domain: GAGVSQSPSNKVTEKGKDVELRCDPISGHTALYWYRQSLGQGLEFLIYFQGNSAPDKSGLPSDRFSAERTGGSVSTLTIQRTQQEDSAVYLCASSLLGRGSYEQYFGPGTRLTVT.